This T cell receptor beta chain was identified during a study of T cell responses to AZD1222 COVID-19 vaccine. The CDR3 length is 14 residues. Germline values: CDR1 SGHTA, CDR2 FQGNSA. The V and J ends lost 4 bases and 4 bases respectively, with 12 bases between them. The assay was immunoSEQ multiplex PCR, and TCRdb's table has in-frame clones only and misses some. The data contain some 150,000 clones, approximately 88% of them singletons. Sequenced here: peripheral blood, sampled on day 0 of AZD1222 vaccination. The chain couples TRBV7-2 to TRBJ2-3; no reliable D call. The TCR sequence derives from an adult in good health. CDR3: CASSSQTVSDTQYF. The CDR3 nucleotides read TGTGCCAGCAGCTCCCAGACGGTTTCAGATACGCAGTATTTT.